The clone carrying this TCR beta chain was counted only a few times. What it binds is not known. This sample stems from a study of blood T cells in healthy people across ages. Findings and limits, study-wide: Age brought a roughly linear fall in TCR beta diversity measured per million T cells.

Primed by a sample-barcoded 5' primer and a J-beta primer mix, a second PCR proceeded for 7 to 11 cycles. Each TCR beta cDNA got a 12-nucleotide random molecular identifier. Each single sample gave us at least 2.5 million CDR3-containing paired-end reads. TCRdb redid the calling of the 5' RACE reads with MiXCR, one entry per CDR3 protein. The sample consists of around 1,600,000 distinct CDR3 sequences, about 42% of them appearing once. V was pared by 4 bases and J by 7 bases, with 18 bases between. CDR1 is SGHTA, CDR2 FQGNSA, per germline. The CDR3 contains 15 residues. The individuals who served as donors were healthy Caucasians living in Russia, aged about 6 to 95.

Source material: blood. The origin of this receptor is a woman aged 18 to 35 in good health. The chain uses TRBV7-2 and TRBJ2-3; D is possibly TRBD1 (6 bases). CDR3 protein: CASSSDRAARYTQYF. The CDR3 nucleotides are TGTGCCAGCAGCTCGGACAGAGCAGCTCGATATACGCAGTATTTT.